The 17 T cell receptor beta chains presented below share a single source sample, sequenced in a study of cytomegalovirus exposure and HLA in healthy donors (dated 2017 in TCRdb). The method was the immunoSEQ multiplex PCR assay. The multiplex PCR relied on a mix of 60 forward primers for TCR Vbeta segments and 13 reverse primers for TCR Jbeta segments. Drawn from immuneACCESS, this table holds only the in-frame rearrangements with V and J called that TCRdb kept. Clones are partly lost; checked studies trace under half to an unresolved V gene and leave the rest unexplained. The record for this sample contains roughly 27,000 clones. The biggest ten clones account for roughly 0.76% of the sample. Sequenced sample: PBMCs. All receptors come from a young man in good health and CMV-seronegative.

Measured by frequency, this clone is medium-sized. The rearrangement joins TRBV5-1 to TRBJ1-2; D not resolved. Germline V lookup: CDR1 SGHRS, CDR2 YFSETQ. This CDR3 has 13 residues. V lost 0 bases, J lost 7 bases, and 10 bases lay in between. CDR3 sequence reads: CASSLEINGGYTF. Written as DNA, the CDR3 is TGCGCCAGCAGCTTGGAGATTAACGGTGGCTACACCTTC.

This chain connects TRBV27 to TRBJ1-1; TRBD1 aligns across 8 bases. The CDR3 spans 14 residues. V was pared by 7 bases and J by 1 base, with 5 bases of the junction left unmatched. Germline CDR1 reads MNHEY; CDR2 reads SMNVEV (reference sequence). The DNA for the CDR3 is TGTGCCAGCACCCCGACAGGGGCGAACACTGAAGCTTTCTTT. Translating gives CASTPTGANTEAFF.

The J gene is TRBJ1-5, the V gene TRBV19; perhaps TRBD1 as D (5 bases). The germline V and J ends were trimmed by 5 bases and 7 bases, with 21 bases remaining between them. The CDR3 contains 16 residues. CDR1 and CDR2 from the germline V gene are LNHDA and SQIVND (reference sequence). The CDR3 DNA sequence: TGTGCCAGTAGTGAAAAGGGGTGGCTTTTTGCGCAGCCCCAGCATTTT. Its translation is CASSEKGWLFAQPQHF.

The chain has TRBV9 and TRBJ1-2; D remains unclear. The CDR3 loop spans 13 amino acids. Germline loops: CDR1 SGDLS, CDR2 YYNGEE. The V end was cut by 0 bases, the J end by 2 bases, with 5 bases between. CDR3 protein: CASSVVANYGYTF. The CDR3 coding sequence is TGTGCCAGCAGCGTAGTGGCAAACTATGGCTACACCTTC.

The rearrangement uses TRBV29-1 and TRBJ2-4, with 8 bases that match TRBD2. The germline CDR1 and CDR2 sequences are SQVTM and ANQGSEA. This CDR3 is built from 14 residues. After removal of 1 base from V and 6 bases from J, the junction contained 5 bases not matched to a gene. CDR3 nucleotides: TGCAGCGTTGAAGGGGGGCTAGCGGGAAACATTCAGTACTTC. This translates into CSVEGGLAGNIQYF.

V usage is TRBV5-6 and J usage is TRBJ1-4; perhaps TRBD1 as D (5 bases). With 1 base removed from V and 6 bases from J, the gap between germline ends came to 19 bases. The CDR3 loop spans 17 amino acids. The germline V gene encodes CDR1 SGHDT and CDR2 YYEEEE. CDR3 region: CASSLTGGGLSDEKLFF. The CDR3 DNA is TGTGCCAGCAGCTTGACCGGGGGAGGGTTGTCGGATGAAAAACTGTTTTTT.

The rearrangement uses TRBV5-6 and TRBJ2-3; no reliable D call. In germline, CDR1 is SGHDT, CDR2 YYEEEE. This CDR3 has 17 amino acids. V lost 0 bases, J lost 0 bases, and 14 bases lay in between. CDR3 coding DNA: TGTGCCAGCAGCTTGGTTTTAGCCGCCTACAGCACAGATACGCAGTATTTT. It translates to CASSLVLAAYSTDTQYF.

The chain joins TRBV10-2 to TRBJ2-7; D uncertain. The germline V gene encodes CDR1 WSHSY and CDR2 SAAADI. V was clipped by 3 bases and J by 4 bases, with 4 bases between them. This CDR3 has 11 amino acids. CDR3 sequence reads: CASSESYEQYF. CDR3 bases: TGCGCCAGCAGTGAATCTTACGAGCAGTACTTC.

V and J are TRBV6-5 and TRBJ2-2; a possible D gene is TRBD1 (5 bases). The CDR3 totals 13 residues. Germline loops: CDR1 MNHEY, CDR2 SVGAGI. Deletions cut 4 bases from V and 7 bases from J, with 10 bases between. The CDR3 nucleotides read TGTGCCAGCAGTTTAGGGGTAGACGGGGAGCTGTTTTTT. It encodes CASSLGVDGELFF.

The rearrangement links TRBV18 to TRBJ1-1, with D perhaps TRBD1 (6 bases). Trimming stripped 3 bases from V and 3 bases from J, with 11 bases between. The CDR3 loop spans 14 amino acids. Looked up from germline, CDR1 is KGHSH and CDR2 is LQKENI. CDR3: CASSPYRDDTEAFF. The CDR3 DNA follows: TGTGCCAGCTCACCGTACAGGGATGACACTGAAGCTTTCTTT. Using reference TRBV18 and TRBJ1-1 for the parts outside the CDR3, the full variable domain is NAGVMQNPRHLVRRRGQEARLRCSPMKGHSHVYWYRQLPEEGLKFMVYLQKENIIDESGMPKERFSAEFPKEGPSILRIQQVVRGDSAAYFCASSPYRDDTEAFFGQGTRLTVV.

J is TRBJ1-1 and V is TRBV6-1; 8 bases fit TRBD1. There are 14 residues in the CDR3. J lost 5 bases, V lost 4 bases, and 6 bases had no gene match. Germline-derived CDR1 and CDR2 are MNHNS and SASEGT. The CDR3 loop reads CASSGQGRRTEAFF. The CDR3 region has the DNA TGTGCCAGCAGTGGACAGGGGAGAAGGACTGAAGCTTTCTTT.

The CDR3, as DNA: TGTGCCAGCAGCCTAGACAGGCTAAAACTGAACACCGGGGAGCTGTTTTTT. Protein: CASSLDRLKLNTGELFF. The rearrangement uses TRBV27 and TRBJ2-2; a weak D match, TRBD1 (6 bases). Germline V gives CDR1 MNHEY, CDR2 SMNVEV (reference sequence). The CDR3 totals 17 residues. Trimming stripped 6 bases from V and 1 base from J, with 18 bases between.

The chain carries TRBV28 and TRBJ1-5; D ambiguous. CDR1 is MDHEN, CDR2 SYDVKM, per germline. This CDR3 is 13 amino acids long. V was pared by 8 bases and J by 1 base, with 9 bases between. The CDR3 region is CASWALSNQPQHF. CDR3 nucleotides: TGTGCCAGCTGGGCATTGAGCAATCAGCCCCAGCATTTT. The full variable domain, its missing parts supplied by reference TRBV28 and TRBJ1-5, is DVKVTQSSRYLVKRTGEKVFLECVQDMDHENMFWYRQDPGLGLRLIYFSYDVKMKEKGDIPEGYSVSREKKERFSLILESASTNQTSMYLCASWALSNQPQHFGDGTRLSIL.

The chain uses TRBV11-2 and TRBJ2-7; D not certain. With 0 bases removed from V and 3 bases from J, the gap between germline ends came to 6 bases. The CDR3 extends over 13 amino acids. From germline, CDR1 is SGHAT and CDR2 FQNNGV. The CDR3 sequence: CASSLEQFYEQYF. In nucleotides, the CDR3 is TGTGCCAGCAGCTTAGAACAGTTCTACGAGCAGTACTTC.

The rearrangement joins TRBV25-1 to TRBJ2-3; 10 bases line up with TRBD2. This CDR3 spans 17 amino acids. Germline lookup yields CDR1 MGHDK and CDR2 SYGVNS. V was clipped by 6 bases and J by 10 bases; unmatched bases: 19. The DNA for the CDR3 is TGTGCCAGCAGCTCCTCTAGCGGGGGCCCCGGGGCCTGGGCGCAGTATTTT. It codes for CASSSSSGGPGAWAQYF.

This clone is called medium-sized based on its frequency. The chain is built from TRBV7-9 and TRBJ2-1; TRBD2 matches 7 bases. Trimming removed 1 base from V and 8 bases from J; junction bases left unmatched: 11. CDR3 size: 16 residues. Germline V CDR1 and CDR2: SEHNR, FQNEAQ (reference sequence). The CDR3 loop is CASSLGRLARFDEQFF. The DNA for the CDR3 is TGTGCCAGCAGCTTAGGGAGACTAGCAAGGTTTGATGAGCAGTTCTTC. Variable domain in full (rest from reference TRBV7-9 and TRBJ2-1): DTGVSQNPRHKITKRGQNVTFRCDPISEHNRLYWYRQTLGQGPEFLTYFQNEAQLEKSRLLSDRFSAERPKGSFSTLEIQRTEQGDSAMYLCASSLGRLARFDEQFFGPGTRLTVL.

The V call is TRBV5-1, the J call TRBJ2-2; 9 bases fit TRBD2. V lost 6 bases to trimming and J lost 5 bases; unmatched junction nucleotides: 5. This CDR3 spans 14 amino acids. Germline CDR1 SGHRS, CDR2 YFSETQ. The CDR3 sequence is CASKPTSGTGELFF. The DNA of the CDR3 is TGCGCCAGCAAACCCACTAGCGGGACCGGGGAGCTGTTTTTT.